These 9 T cell receptor beta chains came from one sample sequenced in a study of shared clonotypes between healthy human individuals. Libraries were prepared by immunoSEQ multiplex PCR; TCRdb keeps only in-frame clonotypes and omits some of them. The sample carries around 2.1 million clones, approximately 96% recorded once. What was sequenced was naive CD4+ T cells sorted from blood. Subset in this sample: CD45RA+ positively selected. These receptors were taken from a man aged 18 to 29 in good health.

The chain is built from TRBV10-3 and TRBJ1-2, with D perhaps TRBD1 (5 bases). This CDR3 has 15 residues. The V end was cut by 0 bases, the J end by 6 bases, with 14 bases between. Germline CDR1 and CDR2: ENHRY and SYGVKD. This chain's CDR3 is CAISESSGRGDGYTF. The CDR3, as DNA: TGTGCCATCAGTGAGTCATCTGGGAGGGGCGATGGCTACACCTTC.

The CDR3 protein is CASSLPGGSTGELFF. The CDR3 DNA follows: TGTGCCAGCAGTTTACCGGGAGGTAGCACCGGGGAGCTGTTTTTT. The chain is built from TRBV27 and TRBJ2-2; 7 bases align to TRBD2. V lost 2 bases, J lost 4 bases, and 4 bases stayed unmatched. This CDR3 is built from 15 residues. Looked up from germline, CDR1 is MNHEY and CDR2 is SMNVEV (reference sequence).

This chain connects TRBV11-2 to TRBJ2-3, with 11 bases fitting TRBD2. The germline CDR1 and CDR2 sequences are SGHAT and FQNNGV. This CDR3 spans 16 amino acids. The V segment lost 5 bases and the J segment 5 bases; nucleotides outside the gene matches: 9. The CDR3: CASSRGSSGGKDTQYF. CDR3 DNA: TGTGCCAGCAGCCGGGGCTCTAGCGGGGGGAAAGATACGCAGTATTTT. Variable domain in full (rest from reference TRBV11-2 and TRBJ2-3): EAGVAQSPRYKIIEKRQSVAFWCNPISGHATLYWYQQILGQGPKLLIQFQNNGVVDDSQLPKDRFSAERLKGVDSTLKIQPAKLEDSAVYLCASSRGSSGGKDTQYFGPGTRLTVL.

This chain joins TRBV5-1 and TRBJ2-7, with 7 bases that match TRBD1. In germline, CDR1 is SGHRS, CDR2 YFSETQ. This CDR3 region has 15 residues. With V trimmed by 4 bases and J by 3 bases, 10 bases remained unmatched. In DNA, the CDR3 is TGCGCCAGCAGCGCCCAGGGGGTGGTGGGCTACGAGCAGTACTTC. Encoded protein: CASSAQGVVGYEQYF.

The V and J genes are TRBV4-1 and TRBJ2-4; possibly TRBD1 or TRBD2 for D (5 bases each). The CDR3 totals 13 residues. Trimming removed 3 bases at V and 4 bases at J, with 7 bases between. The germline gives CDR1 MGHRA, CDR2 YSYEKL. CDR3 sequence: CASSQGRKNIQYF. In DNA, the CDR3 is TGCGCCAGCAGCCAGGGACGTAAAAACATTCAGTACTTC.

The chain carries TRBV10-3 and TRBJ2-7, with D perhaps TRBD1 or TRBD2 (5 bases each). From germline, CDR1 is ENHRY and CDR2 SYGVKD. CDR3 length equals 13 residues. The ends were cut back, 6 bases at V and 0 bases at J, with 9 bases in the middle. This chain's CDR3 is CAIRGDPSYEQYF. CDR3 bases: TGTGCCATCAGAGGGGACCCCTCCTACGAGCAGTACTTC.

This clone was observed a few times. The chain joins TRBV6-6 to TRBJ2-1; D may be TRBD2 (6 bases). Trimming shortened V by 3 bases and J by 0 bases, and 9 bases separated the two germline ends. Germline CDR1 and CDR2: MNHNY and SVGAGI (reference sequence). This CDR3 comprises 15 residues. The CDR3 is CASSYSGTSYNEQFF. The CDR3 coding sequence is TGTGCCAGCAGTTATAGCGGTACCTCCTACAATGAGCAGTTCTTC.

The genes are TRBV6-6 and TRBJ1-5; D uncertain. The length of the CDR3 is 15 residues. Germline assignment: CDR1 MNHNY and CDR2 SVGAGI (reference sequence). The V gene lost 6 bases and the J gene lost 2 bases, with 14 bases spanning the gap. CDR3 residues: CASSSYPGGNQPQHF. CDR3 sequence (DNA): TGTGCCAGCAGCTCCTACCCTGGGGGCAATCAGCCCCAGCATTTT.

This chain uses TRBV6-6 with TRBJ2-7; the match to TRBD2 covers 7 bases. J lost 5 bases, V lost 1 base, and 11 bases had no gene match. This CDR3 is built from 16 residues. Germline CDR1 reads MNHNY; CDR2 reads SVGAGI (reference sequence). CDR3 sequence reads: CASSYFGGREGHEQYF. The CDR3, as DNA: TGTGCCAGCAGTTACTTTGGGGGGAGGGAAGGACACGAGCAGTACTTC.